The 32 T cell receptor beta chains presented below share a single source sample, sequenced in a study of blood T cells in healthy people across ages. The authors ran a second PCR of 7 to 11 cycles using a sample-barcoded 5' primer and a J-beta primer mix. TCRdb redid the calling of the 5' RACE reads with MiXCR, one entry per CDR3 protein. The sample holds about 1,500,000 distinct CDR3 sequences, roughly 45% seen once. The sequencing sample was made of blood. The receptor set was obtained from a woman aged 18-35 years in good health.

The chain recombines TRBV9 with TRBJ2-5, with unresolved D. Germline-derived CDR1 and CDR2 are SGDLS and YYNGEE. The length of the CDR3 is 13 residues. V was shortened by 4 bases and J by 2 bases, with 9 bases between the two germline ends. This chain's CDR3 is CASSPSTQETQYF. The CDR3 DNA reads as TGTGCCAGCAGCCCCTCAACTCAAGAGACCCAGTACTTC.

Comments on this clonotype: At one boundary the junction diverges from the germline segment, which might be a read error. CDR3 DNA: TGCAGCGTTGACGAGGACAGGGGGATATATGAGCGGTTCTTC. Protein sequence: CSVDEDRGIYERFF. This chain joins TRBV29-1 and TRBJ2-1; TRBD1 agrees at 10 bases. Germline-derived CDR1 and CDR2 are SQVTM and ANQGSEA. The CDR3 covers 14 residues.

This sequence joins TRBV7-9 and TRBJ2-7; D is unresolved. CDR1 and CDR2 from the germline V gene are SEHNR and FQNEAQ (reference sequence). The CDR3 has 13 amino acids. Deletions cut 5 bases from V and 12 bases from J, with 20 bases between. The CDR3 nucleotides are TGTGCCAGCAGCACCGGGCGCGCACTGGCCATGTACTTC. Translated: CASSTGRALAMYF.

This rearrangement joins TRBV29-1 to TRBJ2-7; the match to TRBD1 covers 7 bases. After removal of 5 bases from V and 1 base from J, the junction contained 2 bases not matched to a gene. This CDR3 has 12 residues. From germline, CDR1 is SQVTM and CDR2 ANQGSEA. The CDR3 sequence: CSVSGQSYEQYF. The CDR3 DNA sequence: TGCAGCGTTTCGGGACAGTCCTACGAGCAGTACTTC.

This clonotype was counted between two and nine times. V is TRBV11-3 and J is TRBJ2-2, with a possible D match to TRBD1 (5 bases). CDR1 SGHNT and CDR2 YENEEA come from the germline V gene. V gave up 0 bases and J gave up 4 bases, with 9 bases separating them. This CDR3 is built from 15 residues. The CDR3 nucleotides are TGTGCCAGCAGCTTAGATGGCAGGGTCACCGGGGAGCTGTTTTTT. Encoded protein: CASSLDGRVTGELFF.

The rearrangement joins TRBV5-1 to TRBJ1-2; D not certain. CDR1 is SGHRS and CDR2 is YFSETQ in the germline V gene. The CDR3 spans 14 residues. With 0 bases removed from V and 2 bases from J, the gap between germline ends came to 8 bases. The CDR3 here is CASSLETMNYGYTF. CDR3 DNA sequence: TGCGCCAGCAGCTTGGAAACAATGAACTATGGCTACACCTTC.

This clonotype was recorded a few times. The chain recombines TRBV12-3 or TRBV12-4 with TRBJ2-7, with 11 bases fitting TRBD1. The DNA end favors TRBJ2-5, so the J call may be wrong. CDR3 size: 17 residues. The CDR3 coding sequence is TGTGCCAGCAGTTTCGGACAGGGGGCCTCTACGGTGGAGACCCAGTACTTC. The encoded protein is CASSFGQGASTVETQYF.

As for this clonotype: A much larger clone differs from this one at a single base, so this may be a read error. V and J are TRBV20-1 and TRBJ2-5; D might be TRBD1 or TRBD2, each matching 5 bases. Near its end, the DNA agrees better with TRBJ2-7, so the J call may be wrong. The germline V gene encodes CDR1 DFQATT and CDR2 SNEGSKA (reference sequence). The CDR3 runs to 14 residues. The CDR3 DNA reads TGCAGTGCTAGAATGACAGCCGGGGCCTGCGAGCAGTACTTC. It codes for CSARMTAGACEQYF.

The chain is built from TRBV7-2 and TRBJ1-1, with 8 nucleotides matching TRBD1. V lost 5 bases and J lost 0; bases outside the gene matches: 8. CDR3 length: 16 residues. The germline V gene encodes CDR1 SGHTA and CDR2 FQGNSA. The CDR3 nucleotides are TGTGCCAGCAGCCCTGGGACAGGCTGGATGAACACTGAAGCTTTCTTT. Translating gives CASSPGTGWMNTEAFF.

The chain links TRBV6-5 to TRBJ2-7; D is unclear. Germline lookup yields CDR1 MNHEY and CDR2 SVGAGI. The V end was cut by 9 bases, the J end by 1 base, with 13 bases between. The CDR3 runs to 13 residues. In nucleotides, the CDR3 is TGTGCCAGTCTGAAGGACGGGTCCTACGAGCAGTACTTC. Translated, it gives CASLKDGSYEQYF.

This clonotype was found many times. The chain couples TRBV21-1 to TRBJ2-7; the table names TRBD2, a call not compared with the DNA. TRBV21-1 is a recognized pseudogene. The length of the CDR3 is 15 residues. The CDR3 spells CASSSPPGLRDEQYF. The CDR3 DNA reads TGTGCCAGCAGCTCGCCACCGGGACTCCGGGACGAGCAGTACTTC.

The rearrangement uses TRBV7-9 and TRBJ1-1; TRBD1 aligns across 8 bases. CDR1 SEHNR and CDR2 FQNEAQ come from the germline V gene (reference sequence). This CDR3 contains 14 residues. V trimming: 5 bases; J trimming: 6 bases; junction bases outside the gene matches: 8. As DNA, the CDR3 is TGTGCCAGCAGCCCTGAGCAGGGGGCGGCTGAAGCTTTCTTT. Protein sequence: CASSPEQGAAEAFF.

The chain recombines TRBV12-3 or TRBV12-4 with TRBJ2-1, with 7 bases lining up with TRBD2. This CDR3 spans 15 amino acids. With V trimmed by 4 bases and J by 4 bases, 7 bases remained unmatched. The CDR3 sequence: CASSYGGGIYNEQFF. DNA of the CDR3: TGTGCCAGCAGTTACGGGGGAGGGATTTACAATGAGCAGTTCTTC.

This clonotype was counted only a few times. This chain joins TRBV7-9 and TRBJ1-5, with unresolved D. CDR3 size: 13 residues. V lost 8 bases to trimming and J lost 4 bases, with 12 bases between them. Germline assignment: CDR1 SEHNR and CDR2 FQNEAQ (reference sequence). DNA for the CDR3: TGTGCCAGCTCGAATTCGGGGAATCAGCCCCAGCATTTT. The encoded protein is CASSNSGNQPQHF. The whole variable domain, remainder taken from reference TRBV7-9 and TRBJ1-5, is DTGVSQNPRHKITKRGQNVTFRCDPISEHNRLYWYRQTLGQGPEFLTYFQNEAQLEKSRLLSDRFSAERPKGSFSTLEIQRTEQGDSAMYLCASSNSGNQPQHFGDGTRLSIL.

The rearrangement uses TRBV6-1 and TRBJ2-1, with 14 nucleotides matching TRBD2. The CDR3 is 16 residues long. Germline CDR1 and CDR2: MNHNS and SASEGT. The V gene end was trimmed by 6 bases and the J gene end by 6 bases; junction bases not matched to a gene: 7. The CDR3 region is CASRAPGLAGVNEQFF. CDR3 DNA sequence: TGTGCCAGCAGGGCGCCGGGACTAGCGGGAGTCAATGAGCAGTTCTTC.

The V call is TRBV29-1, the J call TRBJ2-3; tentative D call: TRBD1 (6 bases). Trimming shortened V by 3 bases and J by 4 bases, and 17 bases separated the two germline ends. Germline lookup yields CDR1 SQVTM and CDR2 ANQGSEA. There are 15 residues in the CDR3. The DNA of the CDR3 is TGCAGCGTTGAGGGGGCAGCAAAGGGCGCAGATACGCAGTATTTT. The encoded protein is CSVEGAAKGADTQYF.

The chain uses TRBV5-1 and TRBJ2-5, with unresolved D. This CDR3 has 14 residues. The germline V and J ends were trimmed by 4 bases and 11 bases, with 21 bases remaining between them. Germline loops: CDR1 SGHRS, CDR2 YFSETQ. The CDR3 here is CASSPQRLNNEQYF. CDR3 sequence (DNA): TGCGCCAGCAGCCCACAGAGATTAAACAATGAGCAGTACTTC. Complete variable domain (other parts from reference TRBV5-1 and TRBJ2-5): KAGVTQTPRYLIKTRGQQVTLSCSPISGHRSVSWYQQTPGQGLQFLFEYFSETQRNKGNFPGRFSGRQFSNSRSEMNVSTLELGDSALYLCASSPQRLNNEQYFGPGTRLLVL.

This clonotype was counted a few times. The CDR3 here is CASSLESRAEKLFF. The CDR3 bases are TGTGCCAGCAGCTTAGAATCCAGGGCTGAAAAACTGTTTTTT. The chain joins TRBV11-2 to TRBJ1-4, with D maybe TRBD1 (5 bases). This CDR3 spans 14 amino acids. Germline-derived CDR1 and CDR2 are SGHAT and FQNNGV. V was pared by 0 bases and J by 7 bases, with 9 bases between.

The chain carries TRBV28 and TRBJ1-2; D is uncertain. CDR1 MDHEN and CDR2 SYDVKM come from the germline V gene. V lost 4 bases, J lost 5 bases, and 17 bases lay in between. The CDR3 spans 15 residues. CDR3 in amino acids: CASSSTTTAYYGYTF. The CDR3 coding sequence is TGTGCCAGCAGTTCGACGACCACAGCGTATTATGGCTACACCTTC.

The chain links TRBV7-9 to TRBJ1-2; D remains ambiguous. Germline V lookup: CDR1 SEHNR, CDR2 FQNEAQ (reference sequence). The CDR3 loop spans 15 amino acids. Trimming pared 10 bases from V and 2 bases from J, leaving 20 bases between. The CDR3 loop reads CATKGDVYLNYGYTF. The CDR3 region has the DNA TGTGCCACCAAGGGTGACGTTTACCTAAACTATGGCTACACCTTC.

The CDR3 nucleotides read TGCAGTGCTATGCCGGGAGCCCCCTACAATGAGCAGTACTTC. It is translated as CSAMPGAPYNEQYF. The chain carries TRBV20-1 and TRBJ2-1; possibly TRBD2 for D (6 bases). The DNA matches TRBJ2-7 better at its end, which makes the J call doubtful. Germline V CDR1 and CDR2: DFQATT, SNEGSKA (reference sequence). The CDR3 runs 14 residues.

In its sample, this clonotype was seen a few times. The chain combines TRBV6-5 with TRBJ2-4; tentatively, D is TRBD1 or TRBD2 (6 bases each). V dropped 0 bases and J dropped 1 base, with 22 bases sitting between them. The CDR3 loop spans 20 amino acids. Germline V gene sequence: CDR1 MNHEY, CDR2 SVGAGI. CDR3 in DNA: TGTGCCAGCAGTTACTCGCGTGGGGGCGTTCTCGGAGGGGCCAAAAACATTCAGTACTTC. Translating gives CASSYSRGGVLGGAKNIQYF.

The CDR3 loop reads CASSKGNLQGDNQPQHF. DNA for the CDR3: TGTGCCAGCAGCAAGGGGAATCTACAGGGGGACAATCAGCCCCAGCATTTT. The chain couples TRBV21-1 to TRBJ1-5; TRBD1, the table's D call, lacks a check against the DNA. TRBV21-1 is classified as a pseudogene. The CDR3 spans 17 residues.

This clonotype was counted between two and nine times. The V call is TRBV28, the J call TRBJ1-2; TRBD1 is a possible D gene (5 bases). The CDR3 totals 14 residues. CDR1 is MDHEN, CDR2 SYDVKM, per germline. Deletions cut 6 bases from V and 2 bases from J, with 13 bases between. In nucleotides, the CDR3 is TGTGCCAGCAGCCAGGGACCGCCGAACTATGGCTACACCTTC. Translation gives CASSQGPPNYGYTF.

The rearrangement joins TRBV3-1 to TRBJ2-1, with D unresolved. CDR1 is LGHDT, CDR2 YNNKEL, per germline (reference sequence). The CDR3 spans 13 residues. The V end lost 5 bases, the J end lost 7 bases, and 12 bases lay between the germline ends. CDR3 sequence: CASSKSNLNEQFF. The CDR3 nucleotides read TGTGCCAGCAGCAAATCGAACCTAAATGAGCAGTTCTTC.

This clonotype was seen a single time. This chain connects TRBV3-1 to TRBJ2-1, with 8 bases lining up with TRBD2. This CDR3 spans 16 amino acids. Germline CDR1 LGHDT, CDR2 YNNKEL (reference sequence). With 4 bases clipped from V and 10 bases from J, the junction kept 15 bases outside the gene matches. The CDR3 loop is CASSPGVSGTSYEQFF. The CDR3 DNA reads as TGTGCCAGCAGCCCAGGGGTTAGCGGGACCTCCTACGAGCAGTTCTTC.

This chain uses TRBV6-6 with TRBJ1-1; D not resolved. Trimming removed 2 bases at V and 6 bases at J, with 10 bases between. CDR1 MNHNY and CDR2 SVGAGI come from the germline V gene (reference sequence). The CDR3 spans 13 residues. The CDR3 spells CASSYGALAEAFF. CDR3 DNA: TGTGCCAGCAGTTACGGAGCGTTGGCTGAAGCTTTCTTT.

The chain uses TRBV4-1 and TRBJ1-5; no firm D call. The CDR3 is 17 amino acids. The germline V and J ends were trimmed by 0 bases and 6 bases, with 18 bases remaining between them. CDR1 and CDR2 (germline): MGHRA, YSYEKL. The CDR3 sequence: CASSQDLVRPGGQPQHF. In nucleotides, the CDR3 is TGCGCCAGCAGCCAAGATCTGGTACGGCCCGGCGGTCAGCCCCAGCATTTT.

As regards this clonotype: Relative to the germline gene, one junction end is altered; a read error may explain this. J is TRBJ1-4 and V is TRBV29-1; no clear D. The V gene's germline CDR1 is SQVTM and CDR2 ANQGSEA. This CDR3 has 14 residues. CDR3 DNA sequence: TGCAGCGTTGAACCACCCGGAGAGTTCGAAAGACTGTTTTTT. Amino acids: CSVEPPGEFERLFF.

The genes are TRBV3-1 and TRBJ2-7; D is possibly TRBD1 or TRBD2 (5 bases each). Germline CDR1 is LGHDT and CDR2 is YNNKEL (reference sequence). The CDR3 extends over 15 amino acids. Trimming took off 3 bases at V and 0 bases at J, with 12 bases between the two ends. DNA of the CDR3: TGTGCCAGCAGCCATCGGGGCAGGAACTCCTACGAGCAGTACTTC. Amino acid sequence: CASSHRGRNSYEQYF.

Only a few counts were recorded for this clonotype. CDR3 sequence reads: CASSLFAADTQYF. DNA for the CDR3: TGTGCCAGCAGCTTATTTGCGGCAGATACGCAGTATTTT. The chain carries TRBV7-6 and TRBJ2-3; D remains ambiguous. This CDR3 has 13 amino acids. Trimming cost V 2 bases and J 4 bases, with 7 bases left between them. Germline V gives CDR1 SGHVS, CDR2 FNYEAQ. The complete variable domain, with remaining parts taken from reference TRBV7-6 and TRBJ2-3, reads GAGVSQSPRYKVTKRGQDVALRCDPISGHVSLYWYRQALGQGPEFLTYFNYEAQQDKSGLPNDRFSAERPEGSISTLTIQRTEQRDSAMYRCASSLFAADTQYFGPGTRLTVL.

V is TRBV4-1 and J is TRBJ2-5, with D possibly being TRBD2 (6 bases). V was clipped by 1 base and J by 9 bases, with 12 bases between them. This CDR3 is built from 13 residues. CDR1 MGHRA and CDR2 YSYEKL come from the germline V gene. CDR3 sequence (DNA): TGCGCCAGCAGCCAAGCGGCGGGGAGTTCCCAGTACTTC. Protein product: CASSQAAGSSQYF.